The clone carrying this T cell receptor beta chain has just one count. The entry originates in a study of technical replicates of blood from a handful of donors. Profiling relied on immunoSEQ multiplex PCR, and the TCRdb table lists in-frame clones only, not all of them. The sample lists about 49,000 clones, about 93% occurring once. This clonotype was sampled from a human donor in good health. Some clones in this sample may be carry-over from other donors' samples. Sequenced input: PBMCs.

CDR3 bases: TGTGCCAGCAGGAGGACAGGCACGAACACCGGGGAGCTGTTTTTT. Amino acids: CASRRTGTNTGELFF. This rearrangement joins TRBV2 to TRBJ2-2; 7 nucleotides match TRBD1. This CDR3 has 15 residues. Germline V CDR1 and CDR2: SNHLY, FYNNEI. V lost 6 bases and J lost 0; bases outside the gene matches: 4.